Sequencing of this T cell receptor beta chain was carried out in a study of control samples from healthy donors and cancer patients. A single count supports this clone. With 7 bases removed from V and 6 bases from J, the gap between germline ends came to 15 bases. In germline, CDR1 is MDHEN, CDR2 SYDVKM. The CDR3 is made up of 14 amino acids. Repertoires were generated with immunoSEQ multiplex PCR, while TCRdb's copy carries only in-frame clones and drops some. The sample carries just over 80,000 clones, 94% recorded once. This clonotype was sampled from a woman under 30 in good health. The material sequenced was blood. This chain connects TRBV28 to TRBJ2-2, with D possibly being TRBD2 (6 bases). CDR3 DNA: TGTGCCAGCACAACCCCCCCGGGGGCCGGGGAGCTGTTTTTT. This translates into CASTTPPGAGELFF.